A single TCR beta chain is shown here with its context. The data were taken from a study of somatic mutations in cytotoxic T cells in rheumatoid arthritis. Across the study: Flow sorting of some V beta antibody-stained T cells reached nearly 100% purity, with V beta1+ cells also TCRB-sequenced.

Germline CDR1 reads SGHDT; CDR2 reads YYEEEE. Trimming removed 1 base from V and 2 bases from J, with 14 bases in between. This CDR3 comprises 16 residues. The protocol was immunoSEQ multiplex PCR, while the TCRdb copy is restricted to in-frame clones and leaves out a portion. The table shows more than 11,000 clones, with 65% to 80% occurring only once. This TCR was sampled from an adult with rheumatoid arthritis. The J gene is TRBJ2-3, the V gene TRBV5-6; D might be TRBD1 (5 bases). The specimen sequenced was CD8+ T cells sorted from blood. The CDR3 is CASSLLQGPSTDTQYF. In nucleotides, the CDR3 is TGTGCCAGCAGCTTGTTGCAGGGCCCCTCCACAGATACGCAGTATTTT.